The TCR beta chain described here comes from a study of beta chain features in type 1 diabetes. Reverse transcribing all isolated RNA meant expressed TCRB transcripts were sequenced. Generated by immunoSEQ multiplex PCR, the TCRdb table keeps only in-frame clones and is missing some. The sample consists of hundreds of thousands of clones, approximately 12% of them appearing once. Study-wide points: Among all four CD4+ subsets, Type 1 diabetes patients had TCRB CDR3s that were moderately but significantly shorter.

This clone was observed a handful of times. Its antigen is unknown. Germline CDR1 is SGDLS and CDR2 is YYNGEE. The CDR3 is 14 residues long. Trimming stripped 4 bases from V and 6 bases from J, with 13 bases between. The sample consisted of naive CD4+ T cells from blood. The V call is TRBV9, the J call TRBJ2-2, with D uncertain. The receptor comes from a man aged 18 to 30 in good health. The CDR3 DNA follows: TGTGCCAGCAGCCCCCGTCCCGGAGCCGGGGAGCTGTTTTTT. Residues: CASSPRPGAGELFF.